This T cell receptor (beta chain) is from a study of blood T cell repertoires in COVID-19. The CDR3 contains 14 residues. The V gene's germline CDR1 is SGHAT and CDR2 FQNNGV. The V gene end was trimmed by 4 bases and the J gene end by 5 bases; junction bases not matched to a gene: 4. In the authors' workflow: Amplification of reference gene primers provided the estimated nucleated cell counts. The table came from immunoSEQ multiplex PCR; TCRdb's copy has only in-frame clones and leaves some out. V and J calls and clone size are as listed in that table; D and trimming were resolved from the DNA. The sample lists approximately 200,000 clones; about four fifths were seen once. Across about two dozen US areas, participants ranged in age from roughly 18 to 95 years.

The chain uses TRBV11-2 and TRBJ2-2, with 7 positions matching TRBD1. Input material: PBMCs or T cells enriched from blood (not recorded which). The sequence derives from a man aged 40-55 years who had recovered from COVID-19. The CDR3 reads CASSSTTGTGELFF. CDR3 nucleotide sequence: TGTGCCAGCAGCTCAACGACAGGGACCGGGGAGCTGTTTTTT.